Sequencing of this T cell receptor beta chain was carried out in a study of blood T cell repertoires in COVID-19. Per the germline V gene, CDR1 is GTSNPN and CDR2 is SVGIG (reference sequence). V lost 2 bases, J lost 4 bases, and 8 bases lay in between. The CDR3 is 12 residues long. Profiled with immunoSEQ multiplex PCR; TCRdb holds only in-frame clones, not every one. This sample has some 54,000 clones, with about 90% found just once. This clonotype was sampled from a man in his sixties with acute or convalescent COVID-19. The rearrangement joins TRBV30 to TRBJ2-5; TRBD2 is a possible D gene (5 bases). Sequenced input: peripheral blood. This chain's CDR3 is CAWSRGRETQYF. The CDR3 coding sequence is TGTGCCTGGAGTAGAGGGCGAGAGACCCAGTACTTC. The whole variable domain, remainder taken from reference TRBV30 and TRBJ2-5, is SQTIHQWPATLVQPVGSPLSLECTVEGTSNPNLYWYRQAAGRGLQLLFYSVGIGQISSEVPQNLSASRPQDRQFILSSKKLLLSDSGFYLCAWSRGRETQYFGPGTRLLVL.